The 23 T cell receptor beta chains given below trace back to one sample, sequenced in a study of cytomegalovirus exposure and HLA in healthy donors. It was with 60 Vbeta and 13 Jbeta primers that the PCR ran. Libraries were prepared by immunoSEQ multiplex PCR; TCRdb keeps only in-frame clonotypes and omits some of them. This table has around 110,000 clones, approximately 73% appearing once. Source material: PBMCs. The receptors here all came from a man younger than 45 in good health and CMV-seronegative.

CDR3 sequence reads: CASSPDESRRQPQHF. The DNA of the CDR3 is TGCGCCAGCAGCCCAGACGAATCTAGACGTCAGCCCCAGCATTTT. The V and J genes are TRBV5-1 and TRBJ1-5; D gene ambiguous. This CDR3 has 15 amino acids. Germline CDR1 SGHRS, CDR2 YFSETQ. Trimming pared 4 bases from V and 6 bases from J, leaving 17 bases between.

This rearrangement joins TRBV27 to TRBJ1-1, with D hard to call. This CDR3 spans 16 amino acids. Germline V gene data show CDR1 as MNHEY and CDR2 as SMNVEV (reference sequence). V lost 0 bases, J lost 1 base, and 12 bases lay in between. CDR3 loop: CASSLSGGLANTEAFF. The CDR3 DNA follows: TGTGCCAGCAGTTTATCGGGAGGGTTGGCGAACACTGAAGCTTTCTTT.

This clone was counted a few times. This chain connects TRBV6-5 to TRBJ1-4; D gene ambiguous. Deletions cut 4 bases from V and 7 bases from J, with 4 bases between. The CDR3 length is 11 residues. Germline V gives CDR1 MNHEY, CDR2 SVGAGI. The CDR3 DNA reads as TGTGCCAGCAGTTTTAGTGAAAAACTGTTTTTT. This gives the protein CASSFSEKLFF.

V gene TRBV10-1 combines with J gene TRBJ2-3, with D unclear. The germline V gene has CDR1 WNHNN and CDR2 SYGVQD (reference sequence). The CDR3 is 12 amino acids. Trimming pared 4 bases from V and 3 bases from J, leaving 5 bases between. The CDR3 DNA follows: TGCGCCAGCAGTGGGAGAACAGATACGCAGTATTTT. The encoded protein is CASSGRTDTQYF.

The V call is TRBV4-1, the J call TRBJ2-1, with 14 bases matching TRBD2. Germline values: CDR1 MGHRA, CDR2 YSYEKL. CDR3 length: 16 amino acids. The trim removed 4 bases at V and 7 bases at J, leaving 6 bases unmatched. CDR3 in DNA: TGCGCCAGCAGCCTCACCGGGACTAGCGGGAGTAATGAGCAGTTCTTC. It is translated as CASSLTGTSGSNEQFF.

The chain combines TRBV30 with TRBJ2-2; 11 bases fit TRBD2. V lost 5 bases and J lost 6; bases outside the gene matches: 8. This CDR3 spans 15 amino acids. Germline values: CDR1 GTSNPN, CDR2 SVGIG (reference sequence). The DNA for the CDR3 is TGTGCCTGGGGGAGGACTAGCGGGTTACCCGGGGAGCTGTTTTTT. It yields the protein CAWGRTSGLPGELFF.

This chain connects TRBV19 to TRBJ1-1; D remains unclear. Germline values: CDR1 LNHDA, CDR2 SQIVND (reference sequence). The CDR3 length is 13 residues. Trimming removed 7 bases at V and 7 bases at J, with 16 bases between. CDR3 bases: TGTGCCAGTATCCCACGGACTGGGTGTGAAGCTTTCTTT. This sequence encodes CASIPRTGCEAFF.

The V and J genes are TRBV6-5 and TRBJ2-3; D gene unclear. The CDR3 length is 15 residues. V dropped 2 bases and J dropped 2 bases, with 11 bases sitting between them. The germline gives CDR1 MNHEY, CDR2 SVGAGI. The CDR3 nucleotides are TGTGCCAGCAGTTACGGTGGGCCTATCACAGATACGCAGTATTTT. Protein: CASSYGGPITDTQYF.

V is TRBV9 and J is TRBJ2-7; TRBD1 aligns across 8 bases. J was trimmed by 2 bases and V by 3 bases; bases with no gene match: 4. The CDR3 consists of 14 residues. CDR1 and CDR2 from the germline V gene are SGDLS and YYNGEE. CDR3 sequence (DNA): TGTGCCAGCAGCGCGGGACAGGCCGCCTACGAGCAGTACTTC. This translates into CASSAGQAAYEQYF.

The chain couples TRBV9 to TRBJ2-7; D might be TRBD2 (5 bases). The germline V gene has CDR1 SGDLS and CDR2 YYNGEE. V lost 4 bases and J 3 bases, leaving 11 bases between the germline ends. The CDR3 length is 13 residues. The DNA for the CDR3 is TGTGCCAGCAGCCCCTCGGGGAGCTACGAGCAGTACTTC. It yields the protein CASSPSGSYEQYF.

V gene TRBV19 combines with J gene TRBJ1-3; 8 bases agree with TRBD1. This CDR3 has 19 amino acids. V lost 3 bases to trimming and J lost 6 bases; unmatched junction nucleotides: 19. Per the germline V gene, CDR1 is LNHDA and CDR2 is SQIVND (reference sequence). This CDR3 reads CASSIFIDRGALASNTIYF. The DNA for the CDR3 is TGTGCCAGTAGTATCTTCATCGACAGGGGAGCGCTCGCTTCAAACACCATATATTTT.

J is TRBJ2-5 and V is TRBV4-1; TRBD2 is a possible D gene (7 bases). The germline V gene encodes CDR1 MGHRA and CDR2 YSYEKL. This CDR3 comprises 16 residues. V gave up 7 bases and J gave up 1 base, with 19 bases separating them. CDR3 residues: CASTAAGGRLQETQYF. Here the CDR3 DNA reads TGCGCCAGCACCGCAGCCGGGGGGCGGCTCCAAGAGACCCAGTACTTC.

The CDR3 spells CASSLSSGTYGYTF. The DNA for the CDR3 is TGCGCCAGCAGCTTGTCGTCGGGAACCTATGGCTACACCTTC. This sequence joins TRBV5-1 and TRBJ1-2; D ambiguous. In germline, CDR1 is SGHRS, CDR2 YFSETQ. V was pared by 1 base and J by 4 bases, with 11 bases between. The CDR3 runs to 14 residues.

This rearrangement joins TRBV7-3 to TRBJ2-2; D remains unclear. The V gene's germline CDR1 is SGHTA and CDR2 FQGTGA. CDR3 size: 13 residues. V gave up 8 bases and J gave up 6 bases, with 13 bases separating them. CDR3 in amino acids: CASRPPGSGELFF. CDR3 nucleotides: TGTGCCAGCCGCCCACCAGGATCCGGGGAGCTGTTTTTT. The variable domain in full, with the rest retrieved from reference TRBV7-3 and TRBJ2-2, is GAGVSQTPSNKVTEKGKYVELRCDPISGHTALYWYRQSLGQGPEFLIYFQGTGAADDSGLPNDRFFAVRPEGSVSTLKIQRTERGDSAVYLCASRPPGSGELFFGEGSRLTVL.

The CDR3 DNA follows: TGTGCCAGTAGTTCCCGAGCGGGCTCCTACGAGCAGTACTTC. The encoded protein is CASSSRAGSYEQYF. J is TRBJ2-7 and V is TRBV19; maybe TRBD2 (6 bases). The length of the CDR3 is 14 residues. V was clipped by 5 bases and J by 0 bases, with 11 bases between them. Looked up from germline, CDR1 is LNHDA and CDR2 is SQIVND (reference sequence).

This chain links TRBV5-6 with TRBJ2-5, with TRBD2 matching 14 bases. Germline values: CDR1 SGHDT, CDR2 YYEEEE. CDR3 length: 15 amino acids. V lost 5 bases and J lost 5; bases outside the gene matches: 5. CDR3 bases: TGTGCCAGCAGTGGACTAGCGGGAGGCACGGAGACCCAGTACTTC. This translates into CASSGLAGGTETQYF.

This clone occurred once. The rearrangement uses TRBV5-1 and TRBJ2-1; perhaps TRBD1 as D (6 bases). The V gene's germline CDR1 is SGHRS and CDR2 YFSETQ. Trimming removed 0 bases at V and 4 bases at J, with 23 bases between. The CDR3 runs 19 residues. CDR3 DNA sequence: TGCGCCAGCAGCTTGGGGGGCGTGCCTACAGGGCAGGTTTACAATGAGCAGTTCTTC. Protein sequence: CASSLGGVPTGQVYNEQFF.

This chain links TRBV11-2 with TRBJ2-5, with D perhaps TRBD1 (6 bases). Germline V gene sequence: CDR1 SGHAT, CDR2 FQNNGV. The CDR3 has 17 residues. Trimming pared 5 bases from V and 2 bases from J, leaving 21 bases between. Here the CDR3 reads CASSRITGTTTQETQYF. DNA of the CDR3: TGTGCCAGCAGCCGTATTACCGGGACAACTACACAAGAGACCCAGTACTTC.

This clone appeared a few times. The chain joins TRBV6-5 to TRBJ1-1, with D unclear. Between the trimmed V and J ends, which lost 0 bases and 8 bases, there was a span of 16 bases. Germline CDR1 and CDR2: MNHEY and SVGAGI. CDR3 length equals 15 residues. CDR3 nucleotides: TGTGCCAGCAGTTACTCGAAACGGGGAAGCGCCGAAGCTTTCTTT. Encoded protein: CASSYSKRGSAEAFF.

The table lists this clone with a few counts. The chain combines TRBV19 with TRBJ2-3, with TRBD2 matching over 8 bases. V was pared by 4 bases and J by 8 bases, with 8 bases of the junction left unmatched. Germline CDR1 is LNHDA and CDR2 is SQIVND (reference sequence). This CDR3 has 14 residues. CDR3 in DNA: TGTGCCAGTAGTAGTGGCGGGGGACTAGTTACGCAGTATTTT. Amino acids: CASSSGGGLVTQYF. Using reference TRBV19 and TRBJ2-3 for the parts outside the CDR3, the full variable domain is DGGITQSPKYLFRKEGQNVTLSCEQNLNHDAMYWYRQDPGQGLRLIYYSQIVNDFQKGDIAEGYSVSREKKESFPLTVTSAQKNPTAFYLCASSSGGGLVTQYFGPGTRLTVL.

The V call is TRBV7-6, the J call TRBJ2-5; D gene uncertain. Per the germline V gene, CDR1 is SGHVS and CDR2 is FNYEAQ. Between the trimmed V and J ends, which lost 5 bases and 4 bases, there was a span of 8 bases. There are 12 residues in the CDR3. The CDR3 region has the DNA TGTGCCAGCAGCCCCCCCGGAGAGACCCAGTACTTC. It yields the protein CASSPPGETQYF.

The chain has TRBV18 and TRBJ1-5; TRBD1 might be the D (6 bases). Germline loops: CDR1 KGHSH, CDR2 LQKENI. This CDR3 region has 13 residues. V dropped 10 bases and J dropped 2 bases, with 12 bases sitting between them. The CDR3 DNA reads as TGTGCCACCAAACAGGGTGGCAATCAGCCCCAGCATTTT. This encodes CATKQGGNQPQHF.

The chain is built from TRBV10-3 and TRBJ2-6; 12 bases line up with TRBD2. V lost 6 bases, J lost 0 bases, and 9 bases stayed unmatched. The CDR3 contains 19 residues. Germline V gene sequence: CDR1 ENHRY, CDR2 SYGVKD. Here the CDR3 DNA reads TGTGCCATCAGACCCTGGACTAGCGGGACAAGCTCTGGGGCCAACGTCCTGACTTTC. Its translation is CAIRPWTSGTSSGANVLTF.